This T cell receptor (beta chain) appears in the sequencing data of a study of blood T cell repertoires in COVID-19. Overall study context: Some COVID-19 samples were acute and others convalescent; all came from the United States, Italy and Spain. PBMCs, B-cell-depleted T cells, or T cells provided the cDNA or gDNA that made up the material.

Methods used by the authors: The assay estimated nucleated cells by amplifying reference gene primers. Only in-frame clones appear in the TCRdb table, and some are missing; sequencing was by immunoSEQ multiplex PCR. V, J and clone size derive from that table, while D and trimming were established from the DNA sequence. The table records 80,000 or so clones, 80% of them present only once. The CDR3 runs 15 residues. Germline lookup yields CDR1 SGHRS and CDR2 YFSETQ. Trimming shortened V by 4 bases and J by 2 bases, and 13 bases separated the two germline ends. Source material: peripheral blood. The source is a woman in her 70s with acute or convalescent COVID-19. This sequence joins TRBV5-1 and TRBJ1-3; the D is unclear. The CDR3: CASSQEGSPGNTIYF. The DNA for the CDR3 is TGCGCCAGCAGCCAGGAGGGTTCGCCTGGAAACACCATATATTTT.